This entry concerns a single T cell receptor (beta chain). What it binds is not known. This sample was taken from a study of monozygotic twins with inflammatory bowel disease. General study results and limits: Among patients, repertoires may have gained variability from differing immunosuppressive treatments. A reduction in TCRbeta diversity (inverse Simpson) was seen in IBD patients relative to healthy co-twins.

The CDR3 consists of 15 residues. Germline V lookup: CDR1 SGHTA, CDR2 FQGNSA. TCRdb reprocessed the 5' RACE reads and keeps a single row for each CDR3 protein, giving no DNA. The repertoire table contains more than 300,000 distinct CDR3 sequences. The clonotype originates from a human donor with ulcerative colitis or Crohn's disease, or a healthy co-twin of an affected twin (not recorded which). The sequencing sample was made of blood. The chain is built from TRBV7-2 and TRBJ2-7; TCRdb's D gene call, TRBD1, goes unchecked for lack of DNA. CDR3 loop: CASSLRDTSFDEQYF. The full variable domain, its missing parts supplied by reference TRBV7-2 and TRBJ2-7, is GAGVSQSPSNKVTEKGKDVELRCDPISGHTALYWYRQSLGQGLEFLIYFQGNSAPDKSGLPSDRFSAERTGGSVSTLTIQRTQQEDSAVYLCASSLRDTSFDEQYFGPGTRLTVT.